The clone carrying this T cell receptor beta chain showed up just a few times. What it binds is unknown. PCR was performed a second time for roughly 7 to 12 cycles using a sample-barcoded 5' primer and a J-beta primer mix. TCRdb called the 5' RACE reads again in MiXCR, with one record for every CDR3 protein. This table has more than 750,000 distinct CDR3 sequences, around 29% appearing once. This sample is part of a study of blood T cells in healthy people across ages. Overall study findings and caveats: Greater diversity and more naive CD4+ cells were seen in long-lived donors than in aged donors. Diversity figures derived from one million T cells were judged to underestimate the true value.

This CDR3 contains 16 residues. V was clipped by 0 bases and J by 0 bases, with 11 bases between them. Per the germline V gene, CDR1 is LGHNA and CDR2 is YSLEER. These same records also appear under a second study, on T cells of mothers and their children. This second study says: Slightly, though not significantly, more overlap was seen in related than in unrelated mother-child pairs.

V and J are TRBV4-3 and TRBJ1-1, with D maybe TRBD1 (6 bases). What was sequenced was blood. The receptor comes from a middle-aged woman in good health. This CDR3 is CASSQDPGAVNTEAFF. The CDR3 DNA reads TGCGCCAGCAGCCAAGATCCGGGGGCGGTGAACACTGAAGCTTTCTTT.